These 26 T cell receptor beta chains were all obtained from the same sample, sequenced in a study of beta chain features in type 1 diabetes. Sequenced material consisted of expressed TCRB transcripts (all of the isolated RNA was reverse transcribed). The repertoire was sequenced with immunoSEQ multiplex PCR; TCRdb's copy has only in-frame clones and lacks some. The data show 300,000 to 350,000 clones, 6.5% to 10% seen once. The sequenced material came from central memory CD4+ T cells from blood. All receptors come from a woman under 30 in good health.

This clone was seen ten or more times. V and J are TRBV6-6 and TRBJ1-5, with no clear D. This CDR3 spans 15 amino acids. CDR1 and CDR2 (germline): MNHNY, SVGAGI (reference sequence). V was cut by 6 bases and J by 2 bases, with 14 bases left in between. DNA of the CDR3: TGTGCCAGCAGCCCACCCGGAAGGGGCAATCAGCCCCAGCATTTT. It translates to CASSPPGRGNQPQHF.

The V call is TRBV4-2, the J call TRBJ1-2; D uncertain. Germline V gives CDR1 LGHNA, CDR2 YNFKEQ. V dropped 5 bases and J dropped 8 bases, with 18 bases sitting between them. The CDR3 length is 14 residues. The CDR3 DNA sequence: TGTGCCAGCAGCTTGGCTGTTCGTGTAGAGGGCTACACCTTC. It is translated as CASSLAVRVEGYTF.

The CDR3 region has the DNA TGTGCCAGCAGCTTGGTCAGGACAGCGAACGAGCAGTACTTC. Protein sequence: CASSLVRTANEQYF. This chain uses TRBV5-6 with TRBJ2-7; D might be TRBD1 (6 bases). Germline V gene lookup returns CDR1 SGHDT and CDR2 YYEEEE. V dropped 0 bases and J dropped 5 bases, with 12 bases sitting between them. The CDR3 totals 14 residues. The variable domain in full, with the rest retrieved from reference TRBV5-6 and TRBJ2-7, is DAGVTQSPTHLIKTRGQQVTLRCSPKSGHDTVSWYQQALGQGPQFIFQYYEEEERQRGNFPDRFSGHQFPNYSSELNVNALLLGDSALYLCASSLVRTANEQYFGPGTRLTVT.

V usage is TRBV27 and J usage is TRBJ2-1; the match to TRBD2 covers 10 bases. This CDR3 is built from 16 residues. Germline V gene lookup returns CDR1 MNHEY and CDR2 SMNVEV (reference sequence). Trimming removed 5 bases from V and 4 bases from J; junction bases left unmatched: 8. The CDR3 sequence is CASSRPSGRNYNEQFF. Written as DNA, the CDR3 is TGTGCCAGCAGTAGACCTAGCGGGAGAAATTACAATGAGCAGTTCTTC.

V gene TRBV5-4 combines with J gene TRBJ2-2; the match to TRBD2 covers 10 bases. After removal of 4 bases from V and 2 bases from J, the junction contained 5 bases not matched to a gene. Germline CDR1 and CDR2: SGHNT and YYREEE (reference sequence). The length of the CDR3 is 16 residues. The CDR3 loop is CASSEASGRNTGELFF. For the CDR3, the DNA is TGTGCCAGCAGCGAAGCTAGCGGGAGAAACACCGGGGAGCTGTTTTTT.

This clone has at least ten counts. The V gene is TRBV18, the J gene TRBJ2-5, with D possibly TRBD2 on 6 matching bases. Germline assignment: CDR1 KGHSH and CDR2 LQKENI. V was shortened by 5 bases and J by 0 bases, with 13 bases between the two germline ends. This CDR3 is built from 15 residues. CDR3 bases: TGTGCCAGCTCATACACGGGAGCGTACCAAGAGACCCAGTACTTC. This gives the protein CASSYTGAYQETQYF.

This clone was counted only a few times. The chain combines TRBV5-4 with TRBJ1-4; 7 bases align to TRBD1. Germline trimming cut 4 bases from V and 7 bases from J; bases unmatched to any gene: 10. The length of the CDR3 is 15 residues. Germline V lookup: CDR1 SGHNT, CDR2 YYREEE (reference sequence). The DNA of the CDR3 is TGTGCCAGCAGCCCAACCGGGGACAGCGGTGAAAAACTGTTTTTT. As protein: CASSPTGDSGEKLFF.

This clone was detected ten times or more. The rearrangement joins TRBV7-9 to TRBJ2-5; no clear D gene. V was shortened by 0 bases and J by 4 bases, with 9 bases between the two germline ends. There are 14 residues in the CDR3. Germline values: CDR1 SEHNR, CDR2 FQNEAQ (reference sequence). CDR3 DNA sequence: TGTGCCAGCAGCTTAGCGGGCAACGCAGAGACCCAGTACTTC. Protein sequence: CASSLAGNAETQYF.

The V call is TRBV18, the J call TRBJ2-2; 12 positions match TRBD2. The CDR3 extends over 16 amino acids. The V gene's germline CDR1 is KGHSH and CDR2 LQKENI. Trimming took 3 bases from V and 3 from J; bases not matched to a gene: 2. The DNA for the CDR3 is TGTGCCAGCTCACCCCGACTAGCGGGAGACACCGGGGAGCTGTTTTTT. It translates to CASSPRLAGDTGELFF.

V usage is TRBV7-9 and J usage is TRBJ2-2, with TRBD1 matching over 9 bases. The CDR3 is 16 amino acids. V trimming: 4 bases; J trimming: 5 bases; junction bases outside the gene matches: 8. Germline CDR1 reads SEHNR; CDR2 reads FQNEAQ (reference sequence). CDR3 in amino acids: CASSSRGTGITGELFF. The CDR3 DNA follows: TGTGCCAGCAGCTCCCGAGGGACAGGGATAACCGGGGAGCTGTTTTTT.

This clone was seen at least ten times. The chain employs TRBV7-2 and TRBJ2-1; TRBD1 agrees at 7 bases. There are 12 residues in the CDR3. Germline V gene data show CDR1 as SGHTA and CDR2 as FQGNSA. Unmatched junction bases numbered 4, after V lost 5 bases and J lost 9 bases. The chain's CDR3 is CASSQTGLEQFF. The CDR3 DNA sequence: TGTGCCAGCAGCCAGACAGGGCTTGAGCAGTTCTTC.

The chain links TRBV6-5 to TRBJ2-7; 9 bases align to TRBD1. From germline, CDR1 is MNHEY and CDR2 SVGAGI. V shed 4 bases and J 4 bases; nucleotides not matched to a gene: 11. The CDR3 has 16 amino acids. In DNA, the CDR3 is TGTGCCAGCAGTTCCTATCCCGGGACAGGGTTGTACGAGCAGTACTTC. Its translation: CASSSYPGTGLYEQYF.

The V call is TRBV7-2, the J call TRBJ2-7, with D perhaps being TRBD1 or TRBD2 (5 bases each). The CDR3 is 14 amino acids. CDR1 and CDR2 (germline): SGHTA, FQGNSA. V lost 5 bases, J lost 6 bases, and 17 bases lay in between. CDR3 region: CASSEQALVPEQYF. CDR3 coding DNA: TGTGCCAGCAGCGAACAGGCACTAGTTCCCGAGCAGTACTTC.

This clone was seen a handful of times. V gene TRBV5-1 combines with J gene TRBJ2-5, with a weak D call TRBD1 (6 bases). The CDR3 totals 13 residues. Trimming stripped 5 bases from V and 4 bases from J, with 12 bases between. Germline V CDR1 and CDR2: SGHRS, YFSETQ. The CDR3 DNA follows: TGCGCCAGCAGTGACGGACAGAGAGAGACCCAGTACTTC. Translated: CASSDGQRETQYF.

This sequence joins TRBV10-3 and TRBJ2-5, with TRBD1 matching over 11 bases. The CDR3 totals 16 residues. Germline assignment: CDR1 ENHRY and CDR2 SYGVKD. Trimming removed 6 bases from V and 4 bases from J; junction bases left unmatched: 10. The CDR3 is CAIRSDRGLGSETQYF. CDR3 DNA: TGTGCCATCAGGTCGGACAGGGGGCTTGGTTCAGAGACCCAGTACTTC.

This clone was found a few times. The V and J genes are TRBV28 and TRBJ2-1; no definite D call. Germline lookup yields CDR1 MDHEN and CDR2 SYDVKM. V was clipped by 5 bases and J by 8 bases, with 22 bases between them. The CDR3 consists of 16 residues. As DNA, the CDR3 is TGTGCCAGCAGTCCCTCGGGTCGCCCCACCAGCGATGAGCAGTTCTTC. Translation gives CASSPSGRPTSDEQFF. The whole variable domain, remainder taken from reference TRBV28 and TRBJ2-1, is DVKVTQSSRYLVKRTGEKVFLECVQDMDHENMFWYRQDPGLGLRLIYFSYDVKMKEKGDIPEGYSVSREKKERFSLILESASTNQTSMYLCASSPSGRPTSDEQFFGPGTRLTVL.

For this clone: Within the sample, other DNA sequences also encode this same CDR3. The chain employs TRBV7-2 and TRBJ2-5, with 7 positions matching TRBD1. The CDR3 runs to 16 residues. Germline CDR1 reads SGHTA; CDR2 reads FQGNSA. V dropped 1 base and J dropped 2; count of bases not matched to a gene: 7. The DNA for the CDR3 is TGTGCCAGCAGCTTAGGTGTAGGGGGCGGGCAAGAGACCCAGTACTTC. This sequence encodes CASSLGVGGGQETQYF. Variable domain in full (rest from reference TRBV7-2 and TRBJ2-5): GAGVSQSPSNKVTEKGKDVELRCDPISGHTALYWYRQSLGQGLEFLIYFQGNSAPDKSGLPSDRFSAERTGGSVSTLTIQRTQQEDSAVYLCASSLGVGGGQETQYFGPGTRLLVL.

The chain employs TRBV5-5 and TRBJ1-2; TRBD1 matches 9 bases. Germline V gene data show CDR1 as SGHKS and CDR2 as YYEKEE (reference sequence). J lost 6 bases, V lost 4 bases, and 7 bases had no gene match. This CDR3 spans 14 amino acids. The CDR3 reads CASSNGQGRNGYTF. The CDR3, as DNA: TGTGCCAGCAGCAACGGACAGGGGAGGAATGGCTACACCTTC.

This rearrangement joins TRBV15 to TRBJ2-3, with 7 bases identical to TRBD1. The CDR3 sequence is 14 residues long. Germline-derived CDR1 and CDR2 are LNHNV and YYDKDF (reference sequence). V trimming: 8 bases; J trimming: 2 bases; junction bases outside the gene matches: 7. The CDR3 sequence is CATRGDSNTDTQYF. The DNA of the CDR3 is TGTGCCACCCGTGGGGACAGCAACACAGATACGCAGTATTTT.

In its sample, this clone was seen a few times. The chain combines TRBV19 with TRBJ2-1; D not certain. The CDR3 totals 14 residues. The V gene lost 5 bases and the J gene lost 6 bases, with 14 bases spanning the gap. Germline CDR1 reads LNHDA; CDR2 reads SQIVND (reference sequence). The CDR3 DNA follows: TGTGCCAGTAGTCAACAAAGTCGGAGCAATGAGCAGTTCTTC. Its protein is CASSQQSRSNEQFF.

This clone was seen a handful of times. V and J are TRBV28 and TRBJ2-6, with D possibly being TRBD1 (5 bases). The germline V gene encodes CDR1 MDHEN and CDR2 SYDVKM. The CDR3 has 13 residues. V was clipped by 9 bases and J by 2 bases, with 8 bases between them. The DNA for the CDR3 is TGTGCCAGAAGGGGTACTGGGGCCAACGTCCTGACTTTC. Its protein is CARRGTGANVLTF.

The chain carries TRBV7-9 and TRBJ2-7; TRBD2 aligns across 9 bases. The CDR3 is 13 amino acids. The trim removed 10 bases at V and 2 bases at J, leaving 6 bases unmatched. Germline CDR1 reads SEHNR; CDR2 reads FQNEAQ (reference sequence). The CDR3 here is CAIKRGDTYEQYF. The CDR3, as DNA: TGTGCCATAAAGCGGGGGGATACCTACGAGCAGTACTTC.

This clone was seen more than once but under ten times. This sequence joins TRBV28 and TRBJ2-4; D tentatively reads TRBD1 or TRBD2 (6 bases each). CDR1 and CDR2 (germline): MDHEN, SYDVKM. This CDR3 region has 14 residues. Trimming took off 5 bases at V and 11 bases at J, with 19 bases between the two ends. The CDR3 nucleotides read TGTGCCAGCAGTCAGCCGGGACTCCCAGGGGTTCAGTACTTC. This sequence encodes CASSQPGLPGVQYF.

A word on this clone: A junction end diverges from the germline sequence, so it may reflect a read error. V and J are TRBV25-1 and TRBJ2-1, with 8 nucleotides matching TRBD1. Germline V gives CDR1 MGHDK, CDR2 SYGVNS. CDR3 length equals 14 residues. The CDR3 region has the DNA TGTGCCAGCAGCCAGGGGGCGCGAAACAATGGGCAGTTCTTC. Its protein is CASSQGARNNGQFF.

This clone has ten or more counts. The chain uses TRBV18 and TRBJ2-7, with 7 bases matching TRBD2. The germline V gene encodes CDR1 KGHSH and CDR2 LQKENI. The V and J ends lost 3 bases and 6 bases, in that order; junction bases with no gene match: 2. The CDR3 is 12 amino acids. The CDR3 DNA follows: TGTGCCAGCTCACCCTCGGGGGGCGAGCAGTACTTC. Protein: CASSPSGGEQYF.

The J gene is TRBJ2-7, the V gene TRBV7-2; D might be TRBD1 or TRBD2, each matching 5 bases. V gave up 3 bases and J gave up 7 bases, with 10 bases separating them. CDR3 size: 12 residues. Per germline, CDR1 SGHTA and CDR2 FQGNSA. The CDR3 DNA reads as TGTGCCAGCAGCTTGGGTTGGGGGGAGCAGTACTTC. Translated, it gives CASSLGWGEQYF.